The 4 T cell receptor beta chains listed next were all sequenced from one sample in a study of blood T cell repertoires in COVID-19. The repertoire was sequenced with immunoSEQ multiplex PCR; TCRdb's copy has only in-frame clones and lacks some. The data hold around 300,000 clones, with about 83% observed a single time. The material sequenced was PBMCs or T cells enriched from blood (not recorded which). Receptors were obtained from a woman in her forties who had recovered from COVID-19.

The chain couples TRBV7-6 to TRBJ2-1; 9 nucleotides match TRBD1. Germline V gene lookup returns CDR1 SGHVS and CDR2 FNYEAQ. The CDR3 contains 17 residues. With V trimmed by 5 bases and J by 0 bases, 8 bases remained unmatched. CDR3 sequence reads: CASSHRQGESSYNEQFF. The CDR3 DNA sequence: TGTGCCAGCAGCCACAGACAGGGGGAATCCTCCTACAATGAGCAGTTCTTC.

J is TRBJ2-3 and V is TRBV11-3, with D possibly matching TRBD1 (7 bases). This CDR3 comprises 15 residues. The ends were cut back, 5 bases at V and 2 bases at J, with 14 bases in the middle. Germline CDR1 and CDR2: SGHNT and YENEEA. The DNA of the CDR3 is TGTGCCAGCAGCCAGGGGGGCGGAAACACAGATACGCAGTATTTT. This translates into CASSQGGGNTDTQYF.

The chain couples TRBV7-9 to TRBJ2-7; 9 bases align to TRBD1. The V and J ends lost 5 bases and 6 bases, in that order; junction bases with no gene match: 8. There are 14 residues in the CDR3. Germline CDR1 reads SEHNR; CDR2 reads FQNEAQ (reference sequence). CDR3 sequence reads: CASSHGQGKGEQYF. Written as DNA, the CDR3 is TGTGCCAGCAGCCACGGACAGGGGAAGGGCGAGCAGTACTTC.

V and J are TRBV6-2 or TRBV6-3 and TRBJ2-5, with D possibly being TRBD2 (5 bases). Per germline, CDR1 MNHEY and CDR2 SVGEGT. The CDR3 is 16 residues long. Trimming stripped 6 bases from V and 2 bases from J, with 19 bases between. DNA of the CDR3: TGTGCCAGCAGCCCTGGGATAGCGAGAGTTCAAGAGACCCAGTACTTC. It codes for CASSPGIARVQETQYF.